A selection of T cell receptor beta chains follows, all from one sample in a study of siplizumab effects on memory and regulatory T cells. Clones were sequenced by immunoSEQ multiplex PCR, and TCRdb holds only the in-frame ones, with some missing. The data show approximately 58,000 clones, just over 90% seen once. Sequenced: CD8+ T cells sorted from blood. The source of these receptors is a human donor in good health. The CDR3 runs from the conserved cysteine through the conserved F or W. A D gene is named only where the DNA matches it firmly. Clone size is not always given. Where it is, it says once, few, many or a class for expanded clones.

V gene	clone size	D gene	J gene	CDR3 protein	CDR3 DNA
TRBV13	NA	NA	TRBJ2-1	CASSLGGYNEQFF	TGTGCCAGCAGCTTAGGGGGCTACAATGAGCAGTTCTTC
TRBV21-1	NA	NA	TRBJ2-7	CASSKNRLTAPYEQYF	TGTGCCAGCAGCAAAAATAGGTTGACCGCTCCCTACGAGCAGTACTTC
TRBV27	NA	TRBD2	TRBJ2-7	CANRLAPYEQYF	TGTGCCAACCGACTAGCGCCCTACGAGCAGTACTTC
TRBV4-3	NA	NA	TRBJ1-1	CASSQDSNMNTEAFF	TGCGCCAGCAGCCAAGATTCGAATATGAACACTGAAGCTTTCTTT
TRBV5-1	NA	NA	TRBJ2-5	CASSETGYQETQYF	TGCGCCAGCAGCGAAACAGGGTACCAAGAGACCCAGTACTTC
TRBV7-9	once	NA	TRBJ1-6	CASSGGGNSPLHF	TGTGCCAGCAGTGGGGGGGGTAATTCACCCCTCCACTTT
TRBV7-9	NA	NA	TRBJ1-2	CASSLPSDNYGYTF	TGTGCCAGCAGCCTGCCTTCGGATAACTATGGCTACACCTTC
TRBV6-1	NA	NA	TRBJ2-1	CASSEFGASTYNEQFF	TGTGCCAGCAGTGAATTCGGTGCAAGCACCTACAATGAGCAGTTCTTC
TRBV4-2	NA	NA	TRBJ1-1	CASSQDEGLIAFF	TGTGCCAGCAGCCAAGATGAAGGCCTGATAGCTTTCTTT
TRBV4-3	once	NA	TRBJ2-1	CASSQENLGRGGNEQFF	TGCGCCAGCAGCCAAGAAAATTTGGGTCGCGGAGGTAATGAGCAGTTCTTC
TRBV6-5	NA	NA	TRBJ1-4	CASSSVSAATNEKLFF	TGTGCCAGCAGTTCGGTCAGCGCTGCAACTAATGAAAAACTGTTTTTT
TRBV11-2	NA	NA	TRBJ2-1	CASSRYNNEQFF	TGTGCCAGCAGCCGGTACAACAATGAGCAGTTCTTC
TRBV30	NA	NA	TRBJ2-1	CAWTWGQGMNEQFF	TGTGCCTGGACATGGGGGCAGGGGATGAATGAGCAGTTCTTC
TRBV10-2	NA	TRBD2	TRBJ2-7	CASGGGYEQYF	TGCGCCAGCGGGGGGGGATACGAGCAGTACTTC
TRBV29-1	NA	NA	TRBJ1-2	CSAAHPAGRNYGYTF	TGCAGCGCAGCCCATCCGGCAGGGAGAAACTATGGCTACACCTTC